These 24 T cell receptor beta chains came from one sample sequenced in a study of blood T cells in healthy people across ages. Sample-barcoded 5' priming and a J-beta primer mix drove a second PCR of 7 to 11 cycles. TCRdb called the 5' RACE reads again in MiXCR, with one record for every CDR3 protein. The sample has about 1 million distinct CDR3 sequences; 45% are singletons. The specimen sequenced was blood. Receptor source: a woman aged 55-70 years in good health.

The rearrangement links TRBV12-3 or TRBV12-4 to TRBJ2-7; 12 nucleotides align to TRBD1. Near its end, the DNA agrees better with TRBJ2-5, so the J call may be wrong. The length of the CDR3 is 16 residues. The CDR3 is CASSAAGTGGRETQYF. The CDR3 DNA reads as TGTGCCAGCAGTGCTGCCGGGACAGGGGGCCGAGAGACCCAGTACTTC.

The genes are TRBV6-2 or TRBV6-3 and TRBJ2-7; the match to TRBD1 covers 9 bases. The J call is uncertain, as TRBJ2-4 better fits the DNA end. The CDR3 is made up of 13 amino acids. Germline V gene sequence: CDR1 MNHEY, CDR2 SVGEGT. The CDR3 bases are TGTGCCAGCACCTGGGACAGGGTAAACATTCAGTACTTC. The encoded protein is CASTWDRVNIQYF.

The rearrangement joins TRBV5-6 to TRBJ2-7, with D unresolved. Trimming removed 4 bases at V and 0 bases at J, with 11 bases between. Per germline, CDR1 SGHDT and CDR2 YYEEEE. The CDR3 is made up of 14 amino acids. CDR3 residues: CASSTTVSSYEQYF. The CDR3 DNA follows: TGTGCCAGCAGCACGACCGTAAGCTCCTACGAGCAGTACTTC.

The V gene is TRBV20-1, the J gene TRBJ1-1; D unresolved. Germline-derived CDR1 and CDR2 are DFQATT and SNEGSKA (reference sequence). V lost 3 bases and J 0 bases, leaving 8 bases between the germline ends. The CDR3 has 13 residues. CDR3 DNA: TGCAGTGCTAGCCAAGTCCTGAACACTGAAGCTTTCTTT. Amino acid sequence: CSASQVLNTEAFF.

V is TRBV12-3 or TRBV12-4 and J is TRBJ2-1; 11 bases are shared with TRBD2. The CDR3 has 16 amino acids. V lost 6 bases, J lost 5 bases, and 9 bases stayed unmatched. The CDR3 DNA is TGTGCCAGCAGAATTAGCGGGGGGGCGGGGCACAATGAGCAGTTCTTC. This translates into CASRISGGAGHNEQFF.

The J gene is TRBJ2-3, the V gene TRBV20-1, with D perhaps TRBD2 (5 bases). CDR1 is DFQATT and CDR2 is SNEGSKA in the germline V gene (reference sequence). The CDR3 covers 18 residues. Trimming shortened V by 1 base and J by 0 bases, and 20 bases separated the two germline ends. In DNA form, the CDR3 reads TGCAGTGCTAGAGTGAGGGTCCGAAGGAGATCTAGCACAGATACGCAGTATTTT. It yields the protein CSARVRVRRRSSTDTQYF.

The chain has TRBV20-1 and TRBJ2-5, with a possible D match to TRBD2 (6 bases). The germline V gene encodes CDR1 DFQATT and CDR2 SNEGSKA (reference sequence). CDR3 size: 13 residues. The V and J ends lost 6 bases and 0 bases respectively, with 11 bases between them. The CDR3 coding sequence is TGCAGTGCCGGGAGAAGGGACCAAGAGACCCAGTACTTC. This sequence encodes CSAGRRDQETQYF.

This sequence joins TRBV12-3 or TRBV12-4 and TRBJ1-5; the match to TRBD1 covers 7 bases. The CDR3 runs 14 residues. J lost 2 bases, V lost 7 bases, and 5 bases had no gene match. In DNA, the CDR3 is TGTGCCAGCAAATTAGGACAGGGCAATCAGCCCCAGCATTTT. Translating it yields CASKLGQGNQPQHF.

Concerning this clonotype: An end of the junction does not agree with germline; a read error may underlie this. The chain carries TRBV29-1 and TRBJ1-2, with D uncertain. The CDR3 consists of 13 residues. Per germline, CDR1 SQVTM and CDR2 ANQGSEA. The CDR3 DNA reads as TGCAGCGGGACCGTTGCTTCTAACTATGGCTACATCTTC. Encoded protein: CSGTVASNYGYIF. The whole variable domain, remainder taken from reference TRBV29-1 and TRBJ1-2, is SAVISQKPSRDICQRGTSLTIQCQVDSQVTMMFWYRQQPGQSLTLIATANQGSEATYESGFVIDKFPISRPNLTFSTLTVSNMSPEDSSIYLCSGTVASNYGYIFGSGTRLTVV.

The V gene is TRBV20-1, the J gene TRBJ2-1, with D perhaps matching TRBD2 (7 bases). The CDR3 contains 15 residues. Germline V gene lookup returns CDR1 DFQATT and CDR2 SNEGSKA (reference sequence). The V end was cut by 5 bases, the J end by 8 bases, with 22 bases between. In DNA, the CDR3 is TGCAGTGCTCGAGGGTACGGGGGGCGTTTCGATGAGCAGTTCTTC. It specifies CSARGYGGRFDEQFF.

This clonotype was found a few times. The rearrangement joins TRBV5-1 to TRBJ1-4; 7 bases align to TRBD1. Looked up from germline, CDR1 is SGHRS and CDR2 is YFSETQ. This CDR3 spans 14 amino acids. V dropped 4 bases and J dropped 9; count of bases not matched to a gene: 9. The DNA of the CDR3 is TGCGCCAGCAGCCGAACAGGGGACGATAAAAAACTGTTTTTT. Its protein product is CASSRTGDDKKLFF.

The chain has TRBV20-1 and TRBJ1-6, with D possibly TRBD1 on 5 matching bases. The CDR3 totals 16 residues. Germline V lookup: CDR1 DFQATT, CDR2 SNEGSKA (reference sequence). V lost 4 bases and J 10 bases, leaving 23 bases between the germline ends. The CDR3 DNA reads TGCAGTGCTACTCTTACGGGGCAGGGCGGAAAATCACCCCTCCACTTT. This codes for CSATLTGQGGKSPLHF.

The chain couples TRBV4-3 to TRBJ2-3, with TRBD2 matching over 10 bases. CDR1 and CDR2 from the germline V gene are LGHNA and YSLEER. The CDR3 runs 16 residues. The ends lost 2 bases at V and 2 bases at J; junction bases unmatched: 4. This CDR3 is CASSQLLAGNTDTQYF. CDR3 coding DNA: TGCGCCAGCAGCCAACTACTAGCGGGGAACACAGATACGCAGTATTTT.

There are a few counts of this clonotype. The chain employs TRBV20-1 and TRBJ2-5; no definite D call. V was shortened by 8 bases and J by 1 base, with 14 bases between the two germline ends. Germline loops: CDR1 DFQATT, CDR2 SNEGSKA (reference sequence). The length of the CDR3 is 13 residues. In DNA, the CDR3 is TGCAGTCCCCATGGAGCGACCCAAGAGACCCAGTACTTC. Protein sequence: CSPHGATQETQYF.

The chain joins TRBV20-1 to TRBJ2-7; TRBD2 agrees at 10 bases. The CDR3 length is 18 residues. With 1 base clipped from V and 12 bases from J, the junction kept 24 bases outside the gene matches. Per germline, CDR1 DFQATT and CDR2 SNEGSKA (reference sequence). The CDR3 protein is CSARATFILAGDLETRYF. The CDR3 coding sequence is TGCAGTGCTAGAGCAACCTTTATCCTAGCGGGAGATTTGGAGACCCGGTACTTC.

The chain has TRBV12-3 or TRBV12-4 and TRBJ2-5; D call uncertain. V was clipped by 1 base and J by 1 base, with 7 bases between them. The CDR3 loop spans 14 amino acids. The CDR3 reads CASSLEWIQETQYF. The DNA of the CDR3 is TGTGCCAGCAGTTTAGAATGGATCCAAGAGACCCAGTACTTC.

This clonotype has a handful of counts. The chain links TRBV27 to TRBJ2-7; either TRBD1 or TRBD2 may fit D (5 bases each). In germline, CDR1 is MNHEY, CDR2 SMNVEV (reference sequence). Trimming left V 5 bases short and J 2 bases short, with 13 bases between. The length of the CDR3 is 14 residues. CDR3 nucleotides: TGTGCCAGCAGTCCGGCGACGGGACCCTACGAGCAGTACTTC. Translation gives CASSPATGPYEQYF.

This clonotype was recorded a few times. The V call is TRBV11-2, the J call TRBJ2-4; unclear D gene. The J call may be incorrect, as the DNA end agrees better with TRBJ2-7. Germline CDR1 reads SGHAT; CDR2 reads FQNNGV. The CDR3 runs 15 residues. DNA of the CDR3: TGTGCCAGCAGCTTAGGGCGTATCGGAGAAGACGAGCAGTACTTC. It encodes CASSLGRIGEDEQYF.

This clonotype has just a few counts. V and J are TRBV7-9 and TRBJ2-2, with 9 bases fitting TRBD1. The CDR3 length is 13 residues. Germline assignment: CDR1 SEHNR and CDR2 FQNEAQ (reference sequence). V lost 8 bases to trimming and J lost 4 bases; unmatched junction nucleotides: 2. The chain's CDR3 is CASSDRGTGELFF. As DNA, the CDR3 is TGTGCCAGCTCGGACAGGGGCACCGGGGAGCTGTTTTTT.

This clonotype was counted between two and nine times. The chain employs TRBV29-1 and TRBJ2-1; D ambiguous. This CDR3 comprises 13 residues. The germline V gene has CDR1 SQVTM and CDR2 ANQGSEA. The V end was cut by 5 bases, the J end by 2 bases, with 10 bases between. The CDR3 bases are TGCAGCGTTAACGAGGATACCTACAATGAGCAGTTCTTC. It specifies CSVNEDTYNEQFF.

This clonotype was seen ten or more times. This chain connects TRBV7-8 to TRBJ2-3; unclear D gene. Germline loops: CDR1 SGHVS, CDR2 FQNEAQ. The V gene lost 2 bases and the J gene lost 5 bases, with 5 bases spanning the gap. The CDR3 spans 12 residues. The CDR3: CASSLNLDTQYF. In DNA, the CDR3 is TGTGCCAGCAGCTTAAATTTAGATACGCAGTATTTT.

The chain employs TRBV6-6 and TRBJ2-5; 7 nucleotides align to TRBD2. CDR3 length: 16 amino acids. V lost 10 bases, J lost 5 bases, and 19 bases stayed unmatched. Per the germline V gene, CDR1 is MNHNY and CDR2 is SVGAGI (reference sequence). CDR3 sequence reads: CATAGTGGATGETQYF. The CDR3 DNA is TGTGCCACCGCTGGGACGGGAGGAGCAACCGGGGAGACCCAGTACTTC.

The chain carries TRBV7-2 and TRBJ2-7, with TRBD2 as a possible D gene (6 bases). CDR1 is SGHTA and CDR2 is FQGNSA in the germline V gene. Trimming took off 1 base at V and 0 bases at J, with 10 bases between the two ends. The CDR3 has 15 amino acids. For the CDR3, the DNA is TGTGCCAGCAGCTTAGGTTTGCGGGACTCCTACGAGCAGTACTTC. It is translated as CASSLGLRDSYEQYF.

This clonotype came up a few times. The CDR3 sequence is CASSQDTTGGSGETQYF. The DNA for the CDR3 is TGCGCCAGCAGCCAAGATACGACGGGCGGGTCGGGGGAGACCCAGTACTTC. The V and J genes are TRBV4-1 and TRBJ2-7; D might be TRBD2 (5 bases). The DNA end is more similar to TRBJ2-5, so the J call may be wrong. The CDR3 runs 17 residues. The germline V gene encodes CDR1 MGHRA and CDR2 YSYEKL.